This T cell receptor (beta chain) was recorded in a study of memory CD4+ T cells and cytomegalovirus serostatus. Study-wide results and caveats: CD4+ memory repertoires contained about 40% of the 164 reported CMV TCRbeta sequences.

Comment on this clone: Its antigen is currently unknown.

Single viable CD3+CD4+CD8-CD45RO+ cells were sorted as the memory CD4+ T cells. After thawing, CD4+ T cells were positively selected. Looked up from germline, CDR1 is GTSNPN and CDR2 is SVGIG (reference sequence). This CDR3 contains 15 residues. The J segment lost 9 bases and the V segment lost 2 bases, leaving 11 bases of the junction unmatched. Profiling relied on immunoSEQ multiplex PCR, and the TCRdb table lists in-frame clones only, not all of them. Among more than 40,000 clones listed, 76% were seen once. Sequenced input: memory CD4+ T cells from blood. V and J are TRBV30 and TRBJ2-1; 9 positions match TRBD1. This clonotype was sampled from an adult in good health and CMV-seronegative. The CDR3 region is CAWSPSPGTGSEQFF. Written as DNA, the CDR3 is TGTGCCTGGAGTCCTAGTCCCGGGACAGGGAGTGAGCAGTTCTTC.